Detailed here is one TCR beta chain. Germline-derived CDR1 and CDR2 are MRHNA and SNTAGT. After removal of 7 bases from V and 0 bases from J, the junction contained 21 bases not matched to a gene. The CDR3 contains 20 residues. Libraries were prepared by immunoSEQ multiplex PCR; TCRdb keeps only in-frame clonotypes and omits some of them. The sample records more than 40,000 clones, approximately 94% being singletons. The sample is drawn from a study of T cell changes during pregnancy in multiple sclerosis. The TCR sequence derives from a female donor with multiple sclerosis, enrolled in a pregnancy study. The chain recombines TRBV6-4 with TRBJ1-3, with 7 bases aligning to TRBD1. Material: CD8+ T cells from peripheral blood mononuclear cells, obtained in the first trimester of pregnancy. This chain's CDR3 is CASTLSGQERLPSSGNTIYF. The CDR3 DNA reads TGTGCCAGCACATTGTCAGGACAGGAGAGGCTCCCGAGCTCTGGAAACACCATATATTTT.